The rows below give T cell receptor beta chains drawn from one sample of a study of immune heterogeneity within non-small cell lung tumors. TCRdb analysed the multiplex PCR reads with MiXCR anew, one entry per CDR3 protein. The sample has roughly 10,000 distinct CDR3 sequences; under 25% are singletons. Material: lung tumor tissue. The receptor source for this set is a man aged 60 to 75 with non-small cell lung cancer. The CDR3 runs from the conserved cysteine through the conserved F or W. The D gene is left open where the match is weak. Rows give clone size only sometimes, using once, few, many, or a class for an expanded clone.

V: TRBV3-1
J: TRBJ2-2
D: TRBD2
size: .
DNA: TGTGCCAGCAGCCTTGGACTAGCTGTGGGCACTTACGCGAACACCGGGGAGCTGTTTTTT
CDR3: CASSLGLAVGTYANTGELFF

V: TRBV12-3/TRBV12-4
J: TRBJ2-1
D: TRBD2
size: medium-sized
DNA: TGTGCCAGCAGTTACCAGCGGGAGTATGAGCAGTTCTTC
CDR3: CASSYQREYEQFF

V: TRBV20-1
J: TRBJ2-1
D: .
size: many
DNA: TGCAGTGCTATCCTTGGGGGGCAGTTCTTC
CDR3: CSAILGGQFF

V: TRBV12-3/TRBV12-4
J: TRBJ1-5
D: .
size: medium-sized
DNA: TGTGCCAGCAGCTCCCTCGGGAGGGGTGGAAATCAGCCCCAGCATTTT
CDR3: CASSSLGRGGNQPQHF

V: TRBV2
J: TRBJ1-5
D: .
size: few
DNA: TGTGCCAGCAGCCGGATAGAGATTAGCAATCAGCCCCAGCATTTT
CDR3: CASSRIEISNQPQHF

V: TRBV7-6
J: TRBJ2-1
D: .
size: .
DNA: TGTGCCAGCAGCCCCGGAAGCTCCTACAATGAGCAGTTCTTC
CDR3: CASSPGSSYNEQFF

V: TRBV7-6
J: TRBJ1-1
D: .
size: few
DNA: TGTGCCAGCAGCCCCACCCTGAACACGAACACTGAAGCTTTCTTT
CDR3: CASSPTLNTNTEAFF

V: TRBV19
J: TRBJ2-5
D: TRBD2
size: few
DNA: TGTGCCAGTAGGACTAGCGGGAGAAATGCGGAGACCCAGTACTTC
CDR3: CASRTSGRNAETQYF

V: TRBV6-1
J: TRBJ2-1
D: .
size: .
DNA: .
CDR3: CASILAGERQFF

V: TRBV12-3/TRBV12-4
J: TRBJ1-1
D: TRBD1
size: many
DNA: TGTGCCAGCAGGACAGGGGGCCCGAACACTGAAGCTTTCTTT
CDR3: CASRTGGPNTEAFF

V: TRBV13
J: TRBJ2-5
D: .
size: .
DNA: TGTGCCAGCAGCTTAAAGGGGTCCCAAGAGACCCAGTACTTC
CDR3: CASSLKGSQETQYF

V: TRBV4-1
J: TRBJ1-2
D: .
size: many
DNA: TGCGCCAGCAGCCAAGAGCCAAGTAACTATGGCTACACCTTC
CDR3: CASSQEPSNYGYTF

V: TRBV19
J: TRBJ2-3
D: .
size: many
DNA: TGTGCCAGTAGTACGCAGGGGACATCTTTCACCACAGATACGCAGTATTTT
CDR3: CASSTQGTSFTTDTQYF

V: TRBV6-1
J: TRBJ1-1
D: TRBD1
size: medium-sized
DNA: TGTGCCATCCGGACAGGGGGCTTCACTGAAGCTTTCTTT
CDR3: CAIRTGGFTEAFF

V: TRBV5-6
J: TRBJ2-7
D: TRBD2
size: medium-sized
DNA: TGTGCCAGCAGCTTTTCGGGACTAGTTTTTCAGGAGCAGTACTTC
CDR3: CASSFSGLVFQEQYF

V: TRBV6-4
J: TRBJ2-2
D: TRBD1
size: medium-sized
DNA: TGTGCCAGCAGTGATCGGACAGGGGACACCGGGGAGCTGTTTTTT
CDR3: CASSDRTGDTGELFF

V: TRBV2
J: TRBJ2-5
D: .
size: few
DNA: TGTGCCAGCAGTGAAACCGGCTACGGGGCACGGAAGACCCAGTACTTC
CDR3: CASSETGYGARKTQYF

V: TRBV6-1
J: TRBJ1-6
D: .
size: many
DNA: TGTGCCAGCAGTTCGGGCGGTGATTCACCCCTCCACTTT
CDR3: CASSSGGDSPLHF

V: TRBV9
J: TRBJ1-2
D: .
size: medium-sized
DNA: TGTGCCAGCAGCGTTGAACCAGCTAACTATGGCTACACCTTC
CDR3: CASSVEPANYGYTF

V: TRBV7-8
J: TRBJ2-7
D: TRBD2
size: medium-sized
DNA: TGTGCCAGCAGCACCCAGAGACTAGCGGGAGACTACGAGCAGTACTTC
CDR3: CASSTQRLAGDYEQYF

V: TRBV20-1
J: TRBJ2-5
D: .
size: few
DNA: TGCAGTGCTAGTCTGGTTTCGGCGGACTACCAAGAGACCCAGTACTTC
CDR3: CSASLVSADYQETQYF

V: TRBV19
J: TRBJ2-5
D: TRBD1
size: few
DNA: TGTGCCAGTAGTACCCTGGACAGGGCGAACACCCAGTACTTC
CDR3: CASSTLDRANTQYF

V: TRBV6-1
J: TRBJ2-5
D: .
size: medium-sized
DNA: TGTGCCAGCAGTGAAGTCAGCCAAGAGACCCAGTACTTC
CDR3: CASSEVSQETQYF

V: TRBV27
J: TRBJ1-6
D: .
size: medium-sized
DNA: TGTGCCAGCAGTCCCCGGGAATTTTATAATTCACCCCTCCACTTT
CDR3: CASSPREFYNSPLHF

V: TRBV20-1
J: TRBJ2-5
D: .
size: .
DNA: TGCAGTGCTGAGAACCAAGGGACCCAGTACTTC
CDR3: CSAENQGTQYF

V: TRBV5-1
J: TRBJ1-5
D: TRBD1
size: few
DNA: TGCGCCAGCAGCATCGGACAGGGCAATCAGCCCCAGCATTTT
CDR3: CASSIGQGNQPQHF

V: TRBV20-1
J: TRBJ2-7
D: .
size: .
DNA: TGCGGTGCTAGAGAGGCCTCGGCCTACGAGCAGTACTTC
CDR3: CGAREASAYEQYF

V: TRBV20-1
J: TRBJ1-6
D: .
size: medium-sized
DNA: TGCAGTGCTAGAGAAACAGGAAGGGTTAATTCACCCCTCCACTTT
CDR3: CSARETGRVNSPLHF

V: TRBV11-2
J: TRBJ1-2
D: .
size: .
DNA: TGTGCCAGCAGCCAAGACTGGGCCGCCGGCTATGGCTACACCTTC
CDR3: CASSQDWAAGYGYTF

V: TRBV30
J: TRBJ1-1
D: .
size: many
DNA: TGTGCCTGGAACCCGGCCTTTGGGACTGAAGCTTTCTTT
CDR3: CAWNPAFGTEAFF

V: TRBV27
J: TRBJ1-5
D: .
size: medium-sized
DNA: TGTGCCAGCAGTTTACGGGGGGAGTGGGGCAATCAGCCCCAGCATTTT
CDR3: CASSLRGEWGNQPQHF

V: TRBV6-2/TRBV6-3
J: TRBJ2-7
D: .
size: medium-sized
DNA: TGTGCCAGCAGTGCCAGCGGTGAATACGAGCAGTACTTC
CDR3: CASSASGEYEQYF

V: TRBV5-5
J: TRBJ1-2
D: .
size: few
DNA: TGTGCCAGCAGCTTGGTTCACGATTCGGGGGCCGGCTACACCTTC
CDR3: CASSLVHDSGAGYTF

V: TRBV2
J: TRBJ2-1
D: TRBD2
size: medium-sized
DNA: TGTGCCAGCAGCGCTCCGGGACTAGGGCAGGGTAATGAGCAGTTCTTC
CDR3: CASSAPGLGQGNEQFF

V: TRBV7-2
J: TRBJ1-5
D: .
size: .
DNA: TGTGCCAGCAGCTTAGCCTCGAGCGGTCAGCCCCAGCATTTT
CDR3: CASSLASSGQPQHF

V: TRBV30
J: TRBJ2-1
D: TRBD2
size: few
DNA: TGTGCCTGGAGTGTACTGGTTGGCGGGAGGGCCCCTTCGGACAATGAGCAGTTCTTC
CDR3: CAWSVLVGGRAPSDNEQFF

V: TRBV7-9
J: TRBJ2-1
D: TRBD1
size: .
DNA: TGTGCCAGCAGCTCCACCCTGACAGGGAAGGCCTACAATGAGCAGTTCTTC
CDR3: CASSSTLTGKAYNEQFF

V: TRBV11-3
J: TRBJ1-1
D: TRBD1
size: .
DNA: TGTGCCAGCAGCCTGGGGTTACAGGGGGCAACTGAAGCTTTCTTT
CDR3: CASSLGLQGATEAFF

V: TRBV7-3
J: TRBJ2-3
D: TRBD2
size: .
DNA: TGTGCCAGCAGCTCGTCCGGGACTAGCGCCGATACGCAGTGTTTT
CDR3: CASSSSGTSADTQCF

V: TRBV6-1
J: TRBJ2-5
D: TRBD2
size: .
DNA: TGTGCCAGCAGTCCACTAGCGGGAGCCCAAGAGACCCAGTACTTC
CDR3: CASSPLAGAQETQYF

V: TRBV5-1
J: TRBJ2-7
D: .
size: medium-sized
DNA: TGCGCCAGCAGCTTGGGGGGGGCTAGCTACGAGCAGTACTTC
CDR3: CASSLGGASYEQYF

V: TRBV20-1
J: TRBJ2-7
D: TRBD1
size: medium-sized
DNA: TGCAGTGCTAGAGATGCCCAGGGGGCCTACGAGCAGTACTTC
CDR3: CSARDAQGAYEQYF

V: TRBV20-1
J: TRBJ2-7
D: .
size: medium-sized
DNA: TGCAGTGCCAAGACCGTCCCGGAAGGGGGGCAGTACTTC
CDR3: CSAKTVPEGGQYF

V: TRBV7-9
J: TRBJ2-7
D: .
size: few
DNA: TGTGCCAGCAGCTTAGTTAGCGGCGGCGCCGAGCAGTACTTC
CDR3: CASSLVSGGAEQYF

V: TRBV5-1
J: TRBJ2-2
D: .
size: .
DNA: TGCGCCATCAGCAATCGTCCCGACACCGGGGAGCTGTTTTTT
CDR3: CAISNRPDTGELFF

V: TRBV5-1
J: TRBJ1-2
D: TRBD1
size: .
DNA: TGCGCCAGCAGCCCTGGGACAGCTCCTAACTATGGCTACACCTTC
CDR3: CASSPGTAPNYGYTF

V: TRBV20-1
J: TRBJ2-3
D: TRBD2
size: medium-sized
DNA: TGCAGTGCTAGAGATCTTCTAGCGGGAGGTAGAGATACGCAGTATTTT
CDR3: CSARDLLAGGRDTQYF

V: TRBV19
J: TRBJ2-7
D: .
size: .
DNA: TGTGCCAGTACAGAGGAGGATGGGAACGAGCAGTACTTC
CDR3: CASTEEDGNEQYF

V: TRBV18
J: TRBJ2-7
D: .
size: many
DNA: TGTGCCAGCTCCCGTAACAGGGATTACTCCTACGAGCAGTACTTC
CDR3: CASSRNRDYSYEQYF

V: TRBV20-1
J: TRBJ2-6
D: .
size: .
DNA: TGCAGTGCTTCGACAGCCCACCTATCTGGGGCCAACGTCCTGACTTTC
CDR3: CSASTAHLSGANVLTF

V: TRBV7-9
J: TRBJ2-3
D: .
size: few
DNA: TGTGCCAGCAGCTCCTTATTCCCGGTTCTGCGGTATTTT
CDR3: CASSSLFPVLRYF